This TCR beta chain was recovered during a study of blood T cell repertoires in COVID-19. Repertoires were generated with immunoSEQ multiplex PCR, while TCRdb's copy carries only in-frame clones and drops some. Among around 100,000 clones listed, 70% to 90% were seen once. CDR1 is SGDLS and CDR2 is YYNGEE in the germline V gene. With V trimmed by 3 bases and J by 6 bases, 5 bases remained unmatched. The CDR3 is made up of 14 amino acids. This chain uses TRBV9 with TRBJ2-2, with 7 bases fitting TRBD2. Material: peripheral blood. The TCR comes from a human donor in a cohort sampled during active COVID-19. DNA of the CDR3: TGTGCCAGCAGCGCACTAGCGACTGCCGGGGAGCTGTTTTTT. This sequence encodes CASSALATAGELFF. Using reference TRBV9 and TRBJ2-2 for the parts outside the CDR3, the full variable domain is DSGVTQTPKHLITATGQRVTLRCSPRSGDLSVYWYQQSLDQGLQFLIQYYNGEERAKGNILERFSAQQFPDLHSELNLSSLELGDSALYFCASSALATAGELFFGEGSRLTVL.